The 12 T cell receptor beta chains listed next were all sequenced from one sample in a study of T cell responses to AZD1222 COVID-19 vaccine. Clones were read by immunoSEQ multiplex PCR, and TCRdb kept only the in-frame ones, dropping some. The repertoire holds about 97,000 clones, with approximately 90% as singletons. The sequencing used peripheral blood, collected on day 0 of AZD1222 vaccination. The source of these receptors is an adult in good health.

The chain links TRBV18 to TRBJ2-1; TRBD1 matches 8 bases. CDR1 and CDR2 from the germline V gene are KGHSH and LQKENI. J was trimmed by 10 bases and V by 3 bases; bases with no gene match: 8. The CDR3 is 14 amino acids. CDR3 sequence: CASSPGQAAGEQFF. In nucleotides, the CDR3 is TGTGCCAGCTCACCGGGACAGGCGGCTGGGGAGCAGTTCTTC.

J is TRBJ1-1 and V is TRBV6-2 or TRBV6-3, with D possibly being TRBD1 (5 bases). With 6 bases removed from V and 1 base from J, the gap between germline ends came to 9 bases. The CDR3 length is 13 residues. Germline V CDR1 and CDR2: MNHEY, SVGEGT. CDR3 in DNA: TGTGCCAGCAGCCCCAGGGAGAACACTGAAGCTTTCTTT. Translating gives CASSPRENTEAFF.

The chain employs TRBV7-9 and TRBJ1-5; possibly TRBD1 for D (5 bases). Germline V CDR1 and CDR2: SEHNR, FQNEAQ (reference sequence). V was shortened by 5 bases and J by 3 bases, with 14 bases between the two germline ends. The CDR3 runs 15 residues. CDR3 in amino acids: CASSPGSQDNQPQHF. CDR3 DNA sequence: TGTGCCAGCAGCCCAGGGTCTCAGGACAATCAGCCCCAGCATTTT.

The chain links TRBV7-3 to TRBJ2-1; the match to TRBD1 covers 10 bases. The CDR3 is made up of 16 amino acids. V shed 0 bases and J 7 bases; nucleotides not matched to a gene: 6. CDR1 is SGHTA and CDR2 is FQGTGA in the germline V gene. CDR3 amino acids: CASSLTLGQGLNEQFF. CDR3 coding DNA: TGTGCCAGCAGCTTAACGTTGGGACAGGGGTTGAATGAGCAGTTCTTC. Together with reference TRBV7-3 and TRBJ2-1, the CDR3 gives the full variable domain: GAGVSQTPSNKVTEKGKYVELRCDPISGHTALYWYRQSLGQGPEFLIYFQGTGAADDSGLPNDRFFAVRPEGSVSTLKIQRTERGDSAVYLCASSLTLGQGLNEQFFGPGTRLTVL.

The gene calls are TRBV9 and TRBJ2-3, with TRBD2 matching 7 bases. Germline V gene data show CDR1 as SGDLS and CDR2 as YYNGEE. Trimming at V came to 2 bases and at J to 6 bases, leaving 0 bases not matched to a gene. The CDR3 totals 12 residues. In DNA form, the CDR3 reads TGTGCCAGCAGCGTTAGCGGGGATACGCAGTATTTT. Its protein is CASSVSGDTQYF.

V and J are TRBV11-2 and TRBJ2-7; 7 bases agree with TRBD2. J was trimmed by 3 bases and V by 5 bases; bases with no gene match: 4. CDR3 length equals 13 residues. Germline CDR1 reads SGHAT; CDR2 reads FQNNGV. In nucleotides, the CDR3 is TGTGCCAGCAGCGTTGGACTAGTCTACGAGCAGTACTTC. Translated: CASSVGLVYEQYF.

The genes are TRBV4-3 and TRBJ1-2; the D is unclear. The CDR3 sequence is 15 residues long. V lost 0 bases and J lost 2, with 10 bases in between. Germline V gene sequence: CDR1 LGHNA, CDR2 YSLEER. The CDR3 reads CASSQDPGGNYGYTF. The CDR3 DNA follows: TGCGCCAGCAGCCAAGATCCGGGAGGCAACTATGGCTACACCTTC.

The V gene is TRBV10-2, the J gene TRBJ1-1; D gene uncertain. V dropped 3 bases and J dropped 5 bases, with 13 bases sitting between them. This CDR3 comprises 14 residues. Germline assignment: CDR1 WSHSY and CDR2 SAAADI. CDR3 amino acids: CASSDTEVRTEAFF. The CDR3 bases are TGCGCCAGCAGTGATACCGAGGTTCGAACTGAAGCTTTCTTT.

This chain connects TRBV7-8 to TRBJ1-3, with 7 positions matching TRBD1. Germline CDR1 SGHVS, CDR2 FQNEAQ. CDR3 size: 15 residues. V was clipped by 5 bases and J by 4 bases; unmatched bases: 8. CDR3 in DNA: TGTGCCAGCAGCCCAATGACAGGGCCAGGAAACACCATATATTTT. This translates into CASSPMTGPGNTIYF.

The chain's CDR3 is CAWSSHGPYEQYF. In DNA form, the CDR3 reads TGTGCCTGGAGCTCCCACGGGCCCTACGAGCAGTACTTC. The V gene is TRBV30, the J gene TRBJ2-7; D unresolved. Germline V lookup: CDR1 GTSNPN, CDR2 SVGIG (reference sequence). V lost 3 bases, J lost 2 bases, and 11 bases lay in between. The CDR3 runs 13 residues.

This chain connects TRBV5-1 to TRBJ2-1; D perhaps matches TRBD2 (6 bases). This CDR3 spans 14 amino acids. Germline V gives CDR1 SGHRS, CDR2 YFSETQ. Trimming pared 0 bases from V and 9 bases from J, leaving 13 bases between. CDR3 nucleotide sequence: TGCGCCAGCAGCTTGGACGGGAGATCCGGTGAGCAGTTCTTC. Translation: CASSLDGRSGEQFF.

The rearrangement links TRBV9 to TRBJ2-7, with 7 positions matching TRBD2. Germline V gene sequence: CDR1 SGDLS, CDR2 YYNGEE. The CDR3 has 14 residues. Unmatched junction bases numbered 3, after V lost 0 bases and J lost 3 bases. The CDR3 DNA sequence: TGTGCCAGCAGCGTAGAATCTAGCGGCTACGAGCAGTACTTC. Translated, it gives CASSVESSGYEQYF.